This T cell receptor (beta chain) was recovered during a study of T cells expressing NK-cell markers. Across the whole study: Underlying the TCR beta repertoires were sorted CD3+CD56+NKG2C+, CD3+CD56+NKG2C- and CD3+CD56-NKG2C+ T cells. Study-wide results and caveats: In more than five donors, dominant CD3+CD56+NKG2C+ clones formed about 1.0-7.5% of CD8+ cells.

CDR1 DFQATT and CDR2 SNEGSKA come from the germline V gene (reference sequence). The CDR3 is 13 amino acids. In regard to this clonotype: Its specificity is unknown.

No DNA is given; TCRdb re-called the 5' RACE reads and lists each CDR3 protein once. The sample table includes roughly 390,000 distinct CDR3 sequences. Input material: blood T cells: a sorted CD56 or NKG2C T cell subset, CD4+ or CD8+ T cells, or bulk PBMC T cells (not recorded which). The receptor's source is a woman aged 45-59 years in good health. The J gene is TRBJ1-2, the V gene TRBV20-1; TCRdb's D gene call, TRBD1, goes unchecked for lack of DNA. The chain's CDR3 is CSARADRDYGYTF.